These 10 T cell receptor beta chains originate from one sample sequenced in a study of cytomegalovirus exposure and HLA in healthy donors. The PCR was carried out with 60 Vbeta primers and 13 Jbeta primers. Data came from immunoSEQ multiplex PCR; TCRdb stores just in-frame clones and leaves some out. The sample includes 99,000 or so clones, around 80% of them seen just once. The sequenced sample consisted of PBMCs. Source of these receptors: a young man in good health and CMV-seronegative.

Only a few counts were recorded for this clone. DNA of the CDR3: TGTGCCAGCAGTGTCGACGGAGGACGGGGCTACACCTTC. This gives the protein CASSVDGGRGYTF. The rearrangement joins TRBV6-1 to TRBJ1-2; D unresolved. The V gene lost 4 bases and the J gene lost 8 bases, with 14 bases spanning the gap. The CDR3 length is 13 residues. CDR1 is MNHNS and CDR2 is SASEGT in the germline V gene.

The chain is built from TRBV7-8 and TRBJ2-5, with TRBD2 identical over 13 bases. Germline V gene data show CDR1 as SGHVS and CDR2 as FQNEAQ. V trimming: 3 bases; J trimming: 1 base; junction bases outside the gene matches: 2. The CDR3 totals 16 residues. The CDR3, as DNA: TGTGCCAGCAGCTTCGGACTAGCGGGGGTCCAAGAGACCCAGTACTTC. Encoded protein: CASSFGLAGVQETQYF.

The chain has TRBV14 and TRBJ2-1; D is uncertain. The CDR3 runs to 15 residues. With 7 bases removed from V and 6 bases from J, the gap between germline ends came to 19 bases. Germline CDR1 is SGHDN and CDR2 is FVKESK. CDR3: CASNVLNQPTNEQFF. The CDR3 DNA reads as TGTGCCAGCAACGTACTAAATCAGCCGACCAATGAGCAGTTCTTC.

The chain combines TRBV13 with TRBJ2-7, with 9 bases lining up with TRBD2. V lost 4 bases, J lost 4 bases, and 14 bases stayed unmatched. Germline V gene data show CDR1 as PRHDT and CDR2 as FYEKMQ (reference sequence). The CDR3 consists of 17 residues. In nucleotides, the CDR3 is TGTGCCAGCAGCTCGGCCGTCCGGACTAGCGTAGATTACGAGCAGTACTTC. This encodes CASSSAVRTSVDYEQYF.

The chain is built from TRBV5-1 and TRBJ2-7; D unclear. CDR3 length: 14 amino acids. Germline CDR1 and CDR2: SGHRS and YFSETQ. Trimming took off 2 bases at V and 5 bases at J, with 14 bases between the two ends. Here the CDR3 reads CASSFVGGPDEQYF. As DNA, the CDR3 is TGCGCCAGCAGCTTCGTCGGCGGTCCCGACGAGCAGTACTTC.

The V gene is TRBV6-5, the J gene TRBJ1-1; TRBD1 agrees at 8 bases. Trimming at V came to 0 bases and at J to 10 bases, leaving 4 bases not matched to a gene. The CDR3 loop spans 13 amino acids. The V gene's germline CDR1 is MNHEY and CDR2 SVGAGI. CDR3 region: CASSYSLDRGAFF. The DNA of the CDR3 is TGTGCCAGCAGTTACTCTCTTGACAGGGGAGCTTTCTTT.

V and J are TRBV19 and TRBJ2-1; the match to TRBD1 covers 8 bases. The germline V gene has CDR1 LNHDA and CDR2 SQIVND (reference sequence). Unmatched junction bases numbered 1, after V lost 3 bases and J lost 0 bases. This CDR3 has 15 residues. CDR3 amino acids: CASSITGGSYNEQFF. CDR3 nucleotide sequence: TGTGCCAGTAGTATCACAGGGGGCTCCTACAATGAGCAGTTCTTC. Together with reference TRBV19 and TRBJ2-1, the CDR3 gives the full variable domain: DGGITQSPKYLFRKEGQNVTLSCEQNLNHDAMYWYRQDPGQGLRLIYYSQIVNDFQKGDIAEGYSVSREKKESFPLTVTSAQKNPTAFYLCASSITGGSYNEQFFGPGTRLTVL.

The chain employs TRBV21-1 and TRBJ1-2; TRBD1 was called by the table and not checked on the DNA. TRBV21-1 is given as a pseudogene. The CDR3 spans 19 residues. Written as DNA, the CDR3 is TGTGCCAGCAGCAACTATGCGGCAGGGGGCCGCAGTGATTGCTATGGCTACACCTTC. Its protein is CASSNYAAGGRSDCYGYTF.

This clone was counted once. The chain employs TRBV7-9 and TRBJ2-1, with 12 bases matching TRBD2. CDR3 length equals 19 residues. Per the germline V gene, CDR1 is SEHNR and CDR2 is FQNEAQ (reference sequence). V shed 3 bases and J 4 bases; nucleotides not matched to a gene: 13. The CDR3: CASSFSPLAGGSVYNEQFF. The CDR3 coding sequence is TGTGCCAGCAGCTTTTCCCCGCTAGCGGGAGGGTCAGTTTACAATGAGCAGTTCTTC.

The V and J genes are TRBV19 and TRBJ1-1; D may be TRBD1 (6 bases). The CDR3 totals 13 residues. V was shortened by 3 bases and J by 11 bases, with 16 bases between the two germline ends. The germline gives CDR1 LNHDA, CDR2 SQIVND (reference sequence). The CDR3 bases are TGTGCCAGTAGTATTAGAGGGGGAGGGTTGGCTTTCTTT. Amino acids: CASSIRGGGLAFF.